The clone carrying this TCR beta chain was picked up many times. Its antigen is undetermined. This sample is drawn from a study of T cell repertoires in cytomegalovirus infection. Study-level background: The authors relied on CMV epitopes, both recently identified HLA-C-restricted and well-studied HLA-B-restricted. Matching HLA type, along with CMV infection, was indicated by public TCR beta signatures. General study points: Ex vivo, HLA-C-restricted CMV-specific TCR beta clonotypes prevailed over the rest of the response. Carriage of CMV together with the relevant HLA was identifiable through cumulative public TCR beta family frequency.

TCRdb reanalysed the reads using MiXCR and keeps one entry per CDR3 protein. Among about 900,000 distinct CDR3 sequences listed, approximately 31% were seen once. Sequenced material: cultured CD8+ T cells from PBMCs, taken from culture after CMV antigen stimulation. The receptor was isolated from a human donor in good health (CMV status not recorded). Some clones in this sample may be carry-over from other donors' samples.

The CDR3 DNA is TGTGCCAGCAGTTACCAAGGGGCAGAAGCTTTCTTT. Encoded protein: CASSYQGAEAFF. The V gene is TRBV6-5, the J gene TRBJ1-1; weak D call: TRBD1 (5 bases). From germline, CDR1 is MNHEY and CDR2 SVGAGI. CDR3 length: 12 residues. V dropped 2 bases and J dropped 8 bases, with 9 bases sitting between them.